The clone carrying this T cell receptor beta chain was counted a single time. Antigen unknown. Produced via immunoSEQ multiplex PCR; TCRdb's table is partial and in-frame only. Seen here are over 3,500 clones, about three quarters observed once, and the top ten hold approximately 15%. Germline-derived CDR1 and CDR2 are MDHEN and SYDVKM. The trim removed 8 bases at V and 0 bases at J, leaving 8 bases unmatched. This CDR3 region has 15 residues. The sample belongs to a study of T cell repertoires in ileal Crohn's disease. Study context: Postoperative therapy was given to about half: roughly twelve thiopurines, 15 to 20 anti-TNF agents.

Study-level findings and limits: Endoscopic recurrence occurred in every patient whose clonality exceeded 26.8%. High-frequency clones were more common in sorted CD8 than CD4 cells.

This receptor was taken from an adult with Crohn's disease. The source material was ileal tissue. The chain recombines TRBV28 with TRBJ2-5; 8 bases fit TRBD2. CDR3 residues: CASRGAGGYQETQYF. The CDR3 region has the DNA TGTGCCAGCCGAGGGGCGGGAGGTTACCAAGAGACCCAGTACTTC.